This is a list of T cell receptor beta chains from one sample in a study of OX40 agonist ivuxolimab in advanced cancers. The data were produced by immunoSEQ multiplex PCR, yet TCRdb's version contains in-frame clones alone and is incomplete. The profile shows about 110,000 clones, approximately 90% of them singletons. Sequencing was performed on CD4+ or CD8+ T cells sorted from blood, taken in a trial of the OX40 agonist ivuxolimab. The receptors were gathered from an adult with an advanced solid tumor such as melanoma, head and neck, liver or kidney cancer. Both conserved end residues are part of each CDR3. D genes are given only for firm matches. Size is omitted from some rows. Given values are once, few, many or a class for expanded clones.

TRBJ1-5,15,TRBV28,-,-,CATGGEPLSNQPQHF,TGTGCCACCGGCGGCGAACCCCTTAGCAATCAGCCCCAGCATTTT
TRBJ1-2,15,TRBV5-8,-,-,CASSPGQPVDYGYTF,TGTGCCAGCAGCCCCGGACAGCCGGTAGACTATGGCTACACCTTC
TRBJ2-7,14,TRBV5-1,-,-,CASSPSPASYEQYF,TGCGCCAGCAGTCCCTCCCCGGCCTCCTACGAGCAGTACTTC
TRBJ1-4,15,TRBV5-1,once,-,CASSQDSATNEKLFF,TGCGCCAGCAGCCAAGACAGTGCAACTAATGAAAAACTGTTTTTT
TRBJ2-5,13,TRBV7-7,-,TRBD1,CASSSQGEGTQYF,TGTGCCAGCAGCAGCCAGGGGGAAGGGACCCAGTACTTC
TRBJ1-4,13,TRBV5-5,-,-,CASTKGRGEKLFF,TGTGCCAGCACCAAAGGCCGTGGCGAAAAACTGTTTTTT
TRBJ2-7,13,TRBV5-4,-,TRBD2,CASSYGRAGEQYF,TGTGCCAGCAGCTACGGCCGAGCGGGGGAGCAGTACTTC
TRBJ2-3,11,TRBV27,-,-,CASSLGTAQYF,TGTGCCAGCAGTTTGGGGACGGCGCAGTATTTT
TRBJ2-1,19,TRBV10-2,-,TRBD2,CASSKTSGGYSSSYNEQFF,TGCGCCAGCAGTAAGACTAGCGGGGGGTATAGTAGCTCCTACAATGAGCAGTTCTTC
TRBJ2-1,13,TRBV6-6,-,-,CASSGGEVREQFF,TGTGCCAGCAGTGGCGGGGAGGTTCGGGAGCAGTTCTTC
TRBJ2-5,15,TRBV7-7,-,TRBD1,CASSLAGQGAETQYF,TGTGCCAGCAGCTTAGCGGGGCAGGGGGCCGAGACCCAGTACTTC
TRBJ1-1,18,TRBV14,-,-,CASSQDHPVADMNTEAFF,TGTGCCAGCAGCCAAGATCACCCGGTCGCAGATATGAACACTGAAGCTTTCTTT
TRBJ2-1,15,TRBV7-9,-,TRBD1,CASSRRTGIYNEQFF,TGTGCCAGCAGCCGCAGGACAGGGATATACAATGAGCAGTTCTTC
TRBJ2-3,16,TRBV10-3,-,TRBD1,CAISVGGQGERDTQYF,TGTGCCATCAGTGTGGGAGGACAGGGGGAAAGAGATACGCAGTATTTT
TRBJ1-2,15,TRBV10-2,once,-,CASQLTRGGDYGYTF,TGCGCCAGCCAACTGACGAGGGGAGGGGACTATGGCTACACCTTC
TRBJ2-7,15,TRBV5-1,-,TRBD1,CASSIADRVSYEQYF,TGCGCCAGCAGCATCGCCGACAGGGTTTCCTACGAGCAGTACTTC
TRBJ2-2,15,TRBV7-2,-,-,CASSTLGRRSGELFF,TGTGCCAGCAGCACCCTTGGGAGGCGGTCCGGGGAGCTGTTTTTT
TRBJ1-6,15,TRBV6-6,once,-,CASSYGSQTDSPLHF,TGTGCCAGCAGTTACGGTTCTCAGACGGATTCACCCCTCCACTTT
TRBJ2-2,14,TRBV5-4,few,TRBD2,CASSLAGGTGELFF,TGTGCCAGCAGCTTGGCGGGGGGGACCGGGGAGCTGTTTTTT
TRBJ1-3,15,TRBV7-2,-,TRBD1,CASSLDRASGNTIYF,TGTGCCAGCAGCCTGGACAGGGCCTCTGGAAACACCATATATTTT
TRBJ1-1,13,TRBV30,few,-,CAWSALELQQAFF,TGTGCCTGGAGTGCCTTAGAATTGCAGCAAGCTTTCTTT
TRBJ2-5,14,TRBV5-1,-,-,CASSPEGPQETQYF,TGCGCCAGCAGCCCTGAGGGACCCCAGGAGACCCAGTACTTC
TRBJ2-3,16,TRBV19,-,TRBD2,CASSIGMGGGADTQYF,TGTGCCAGTAGTATCGGAATGGGGGGGGGTGCAGATACGCAGTATTTT
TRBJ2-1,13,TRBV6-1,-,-,CASSLPLGDEQFF,TGTGCCAGCAGCCTCCCTTTGGGGGATGAGCAGTTCTTC
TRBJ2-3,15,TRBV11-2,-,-,CASSLVRQGTDTQYF,TGTGCCAGCAGCTTAGTGCGGCAGGGTACAGATACGCAGTATTTT
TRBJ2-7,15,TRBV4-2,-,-,CASSQARQSSYEQYF,TGTGCCAGCAGCCAAGCCCGACAGAGCTCCTACGAGCAGTACTTC
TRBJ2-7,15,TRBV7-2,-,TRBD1,CASSLAQGQYYEQYF,TGTGCCAGCAGCTTAGCTCAGGGACAGTACTACGAGCAGTACTTC
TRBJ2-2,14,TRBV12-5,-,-,CASGPGTLTGELFF,TGTGCTAGTGGTCCGGGAACTCTCACCGGGGAGCTGTTTTTT
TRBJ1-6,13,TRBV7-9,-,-,CASRERADSPLHF,TGTGCCAGCCGGGAACGAGCCGATTCACCCCTCCACTTT
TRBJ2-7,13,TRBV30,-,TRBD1,CAWSATGLSEQYF,TGTGCCTGGAGTGCGACAGGGCTCAGCGAGCAGTACTTC
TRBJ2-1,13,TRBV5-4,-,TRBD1,CASSRTGLTEQFF,TGTGCCAGCTCGAGGACAGGGCTCACTGAGCAGTTCTTC
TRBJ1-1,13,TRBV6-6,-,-,CASSPARLDPAFF,TGTGCCAGCAGTCCCGCACGGTTGGACCCAGCTTTCTTT
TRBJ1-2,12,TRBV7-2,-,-,CASSLFGGGYTF,TGTGCCAGCAGCTTATTTGGGGGAGGCTACACCTTC
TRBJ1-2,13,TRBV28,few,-,CASSLIGDYGYTF,TGTGCCAGCAGTTTGATAGGAGACTATGGCTACACCTTC
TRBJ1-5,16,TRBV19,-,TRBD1,CASMGSPGQGRQPQHF,TGTGCCAGTATGGGGTCGCCGGGACAGGGTCGCCAGCCCCAGCATTTT
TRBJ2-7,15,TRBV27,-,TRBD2,CASSSSGGYTYEQYF,TGTGCCAGCAGTTCTAGCGGGGGGTATACCTACGAGCAGTACTTC
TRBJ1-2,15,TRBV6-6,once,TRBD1,CASTRPGTGYSGYTF,TGTGCCAGCACCAGACCCGGGACAGGGTATAGCGGCTACACCTTC
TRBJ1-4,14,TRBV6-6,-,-,CASSAGTTYEKLFF,TGTGCCAGCAGTGCTGGGACAACTTATGAAAAACTGTTTTTT
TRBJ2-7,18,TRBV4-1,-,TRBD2,CASSQEKLGAGVSYEQYF,TGCGCCAGCAGCCAAGAGAAATTAGGAGCGGGGGTCTCCTACGAGCAGTACTTC
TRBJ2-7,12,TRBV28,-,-,CASSLSRAEQYF,TGTGCCAGCAGTTTATCTAGGGCCGAGCAGTACTTC
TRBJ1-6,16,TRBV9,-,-,CASSVGGSGRNSPLHF,TGTGCCAGCAGCGTAGGTGGAAGTGGCAGAAATTCACCCCTCCACTTT
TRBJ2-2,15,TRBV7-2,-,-,CASSLKGPNTGELFF,TGTGCCAGCAGCTTAAAGGGCCCGAACACCGGGGAGCTGTTTTTT
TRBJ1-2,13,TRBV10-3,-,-,CAISEAGPRGYTF,TGTGCCATCAGTGAAGCAGGGCCTAGGGGCTACACCTTC
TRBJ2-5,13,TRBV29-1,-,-,CSVGGYRQETQYF,TGCAGCGTTGGAGGGTACAGGCAAGAGACCCAGTACTTC
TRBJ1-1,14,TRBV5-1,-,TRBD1,CASSRDRGNTEAFF,TGCGCCAGCAGCCGGGACAGGGGAAACACTGAAGCTTTCTTT
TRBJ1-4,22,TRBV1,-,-,CTSSHLLRPGLEVGATNEKLFF,TGCACCAGCAGCCACCTCCTTCGTCCGGGCCTCGAGGTGGGTGCAACTAATGAAAAACTGTTTTTT
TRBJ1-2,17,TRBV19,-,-,CASSIERNRDSNYGYTF,TGTGCCAGTAGTATAGAAAGGAACAGAGACTCTAACTATGGCTACACCTTC
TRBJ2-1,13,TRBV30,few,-,CAQRRVLVREQFF,TGTGCCCAACGCAGGGTTTTGGTCCGTGAGCAGTTCTTC
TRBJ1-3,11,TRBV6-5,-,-,CASSRGNTIYF,TGTGCCAGCAGCCGAGGAAACACCATATATTTT
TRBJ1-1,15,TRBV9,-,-,CASSVGPDRNTEAFF,TGTGCCAGCAGCGTAGGACCCGACAGGAACACTGAAGCTTTCTTT
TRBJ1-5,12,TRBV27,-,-,CASSRGNQPQHF,TGTGCCAGCAGTCGGGGGAATCAGCCCCAGCATTTT
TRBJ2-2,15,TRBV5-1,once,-,CASSLASQDTGELFF,TGCGCCAGCAGCTTGGCCTCCCAAGACACCGGGGAGCTGTTTTTT
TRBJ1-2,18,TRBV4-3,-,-,CASSQGRDWRVPLYGYTF,TGCGCCAGCAGCCAAGGAAGGGATTGGAGGGTTCCCCTTTATGGCTACACCTTC
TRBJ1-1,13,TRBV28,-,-,CASSFTLNTEAFF,TGTGCCAGCAGCTTTACATTAAACACTGAAGCTTTCTTT
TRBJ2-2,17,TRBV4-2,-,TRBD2,CASSQSPSGGAAGELFF,TGTGCCAGCAGCCAAAGCCCAAGCGGGGGGGCGGCCGGGGAGCTGTTTTTT
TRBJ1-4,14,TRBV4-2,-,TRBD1,CASSPDRVGEKLFF,TGTGCCAGCAGCCCGGACAGGGTGGGGGAAAAACTGTTTTTT
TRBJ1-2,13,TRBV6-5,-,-,CASSYGLTSGYTF,TGTGCCAGCAGTTACGGTCTCACGAGTGGCTACACCTTC
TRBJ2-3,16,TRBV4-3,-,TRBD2,CASSPHPSGETDTQYF,TGCGCCAGCAGCCCCCACCCTAGCGGGGAAACAGATACGCAGTATTTT
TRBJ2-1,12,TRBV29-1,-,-,CSTGQGGDEQFF,TGCAGCACCGGACAGGGAGGGGATGAGCAGTTCTTC
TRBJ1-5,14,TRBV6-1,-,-,CASSEGRGNQPQHF,TGTGCCAGCAGTGAGGGCCGGGGCAATCAGCCCCAGCATTTT